A selection of T cell receptor beta chains follows, all from one sample in a study of blood T cell repertoires in COVID-19. TCRdb's table, derived via immunoSEQ multiplex PCR, lists solely in-frame clones and lacks some. The table records under 75,000 clones, approximately 80% of them present only once. Sequencing used peripheral blood. The receptors derive from a woman in her 70s with acute or convalescent COVID-19. The CDR3 runs from the conserved cysteine through the conserved F or W. D genes are given only for firm matches. Clone size appears in some rows only: once, few, many, or a class for an expanded clone.

V: TRBV5-4
size: once
J: TRBJ1-6
D: .
CDR3: CASSWGRGNNSPLHF
DNA: TGTGCCAGCAGCTGGGGACGGGGGAATAATTCACCCCTCCACTTT

V: TRBV30
size: .
J: TRBJ2-7
D: TRBD2
CDR3: CASTRGGLPFEQYF
DNA: TGTGCCTCAACCCGCGGGGGTCTACCGTTCGAGCAGTACTTC

V: TRBV7-6
size: many
J: TRBJ2-4
D: TRBD2
CDR3: CASSPRLAGAKNIQYF
DNA: TGTGCCAGCAGCCCCAGACTAGCGGGGGCCAAAAACATTCAGTACTTC

V: TRBV5-1
size: .
J: TRBJ1-2
D: .
CDR3: CASSLADWAGGYTF
DNA: TGCGCCAGCAGCTTGGCCGATTGGGCGGGGGGCTACACCTTC

V: TRBV3-1/TRBV3-2
size: .
J: TRBJ1-1
D: .
CDR3: CASSQGVTEAFF
DNA: TGTGCCAGCAGCCAAGGAGTCACTGAAGCTTTCTTT

V: TRBV7-9
size: .
J: TRBJ2-5
D: .
CDR3: CASSPSSEAMYETQYF
DNA: TGTGCCAGCAGCCCCTCTTCGGAGGCAATGTACGAGACCCAGTACTTC

V: TRBV6-5
size: few
J: TRBJ2-7
D: TRBD1
CDR3: CASRTGQGYEQYF
DNA: TGTGCCAGCAGGACCGGACAGGGCTACGAGCAGTACTTC

V: TRBV2
size: .
J: TRBJ1-1
D: .
CDR3: CASLQWAGHTEAFF
DNA: TGTGCCAGCCTTCAATGGGCGGGTCACACTGAAGCTTTCTTT

V: TRBV28
size: .
J: TRBJ1-2
D: .
CDR3: CASNPWQGGYTF
DNA: TGTGCCAGCAACCCATGGCAGGGCGGCTACACCTTC

V: TRBV5-1
size: once
J: TRBJ2-5
D: TRBD2
CDR3: CASSLDPTSWETQYF
DNA: TGCGCCAGCAGCTTGGACCCGACTAGCTGGGAGACCCAGTACTTC

V: TRBV5-6
size: .
J: TRBJ2-5
D: TRBD2
CDR3: CASSPGLAGAGEETQYF
DNA: TGTGCCAGCAGCCCGGGACTAGCGGGGGCCGGGGAAGAGACCCAGTACTTC

V: TRBV5-6
size: .
J: TRBJ2-7
D: TRBD1
CDR3: CASSFEAGGRYEQYF
DNA: TGTGCCAGCAGCTTTGAAGCAGGGGGTCGCTACGAGCAGTACTTC

V: TRBV5-1
size: .
J: TRBJ2-7
D: .
CDR3: CASSQGGPEQYF
DNA: TGCGCCAGCAGCCAGGGGGGACCCGAGCAGTACTTC

V: TRBV5-4
size: .
J: TRBJ2-1
D: TRBD2
CDR3: CASSPQRGLSSYNEQFF
DNA: TGTGCCAGCAGCCCCCAGCGGGGACTTAGCTCCTACAATGAGCAGTTCTTC

V: TRBV5-1
size: .
J: TRBJ2-2
D: .
CDR3: CASSLGVDFNTGELFF
DNA: TGCGCCAGCAGCTTGGGGGTCGACTTTAACACCGGGGAGCTGTTTTTT

V: TRBV9
size: .
J: TRBJ2-1
D: TRBD2
CDR3: CASSVSSGGANEQFF
DNA: TGTGCCAGCAGCGTAAGTAGCGGGGGGGCCAATGAGCAGTTCTTC

V: TRBV11-2
size: few
J: TRBJ2-7
D: .
CDR3: CASSLDRGEVYEQYF
DNA: TGTGCCAGCAGCTTAGATCGCGGGGAGGTCTACGAGCAGTACTTC

V: TRBV5-1
size: .
J: TRBJ2-5
D: .
CDR3: CASSLAGTGRETQYF
DNA: TGCGCCAGCAGCTTGGCCGGGACTGGGCGAGAGACCCAGTACTTC

V: TRBV6-4
size: .
J: TRBJ1-1
D: .
CDR3: CASSPIGEQAFF
DNA: TGTGCCAGCAGCCCAATTGGGGAGCAAGCTTTCTTT

V: TRBV7-2
size: few
J: TRBJ2-3
D: .
CDR3: CASSPWGGGITDTQYF
DNA: TGTGCCAGCAGCCCGTGGGGGGGCGGGATTACAGATACGCAGTATTTT

V: TRBV21-1
size: .
J: TRBJ2-3
D: .
CDR3: CASSHRLRGTDTQYF
DNA: TGTGCCAGCAGTCATCGACTAAGAGGCACAGATACGCAGTATTTT

V: TRBV2
size: .
J: TRBJ2-6
D: .
CDR3: CASSRGGGVSGANVLTF
DNA: TGTGCCAGCAGTCGCGGCGGGGGCGTATCCGGGGCCAACGTCCTGACTTTC

V: TRBV12-2
size: once
J: TRBJ1-5
D: .
CDR3: CASRLGAGLEQPQHF
DNA: TGTGCAAGTCGCTTAGGGGCAGGGCTTGAGCAGCCCCAGCATTTT

V: TRBV9
size: once
J: TRBJ1-4
D: .
CDR3: CASSVAGAAGEKLFF
DNA: TGTGCCAGCAGCGTAGCAGGGGCCGCAGGGGAAAAACTGTTTTTT

V: TRBV29-1
size: .
J: TRBJ1-2
D: .
CDR3: CSVVHGEAYGYTF
DNA: TGCAGCGTCGTCCATGGGGAGGCCTATGGCTACACCTTC

V: TRBV4-2
size: .
J: TRBJ1-2
D: .
CDR3: CASSQDIRGYGYTF
DNA: TGTGCCAGCAGCCAAGATATCAGGGGTTATGGCTACACCTTC

V: TRBV2
size: .
J: TRBJ1-2
D: TRBD1
CDR3: CASRPRTGSYGYTF
DNA: TGTGCCAGCAGGCCCAGGACAGGGTCATATGGCTACACCTTC

V: TRBV5-1
size: once
J: TRBJ2-1
D: .
CDR3: CASSLGRVSSYNEQFF
DNA: TGCGCCAGCAGCTTGGGGCGGGTAAGCTCCTACAATGAGCAGTTCTTC

V: TRBV12-5
size: .
J: TRBJ2-5
D: TRBD2
CDR3: CASGYSGGGWETQYF
DNA: TGTGCTAGTGGTTACAGCGGGGGGGGTTGGGAGACCCAGTACTTC

V: TRBV6-5
size: .
J: TRBJ2-7
D: TRBD2
CDR3: CASSYTGGLANLPQYF
DNA: TGTGCCAGCAGTTACACAGGGGGACTAGCGAATCTCCCCCAGTACTTC